What follows are 5 T cell receptor beta chains derived from one specimen sequenced in a study of blood T cell repertoires in COVID-19. TCRdb's copy holds only in-frame clones and misses some; the assay was immunoSEQ multiplex PCR. The table includes about 180,000 clones, roughly 83% detected once. Sample: PBMCs or T cells enriched from blood (not recorded which). The receptors shown here come from a woman aged 25-40 years who had recovered from COVID-19.

CDR3 sequence: CAIRTGDLRNQPQHF. In nucleotides, the CDR3 is TGTGCCATCCGGACAGGGGATTTGCGCAATCAGCCCCAGCATTTT. The chain is built from TRBV6-5 and TRBJ1-5, with 9 bases lining up with TRBD1. The junction had 9 bases not matched to a gene; V was cut back by 10 bases and J by 2 bases. Germline CDR1 and CDR2: MNHEY and SVGAGI. The CDR3 sequence is 15 residues long.

This clone occurred once. The chain is built from TRBV19 and TRBJ1-5; 9 bases fit TRBD1. Germline V lookup: CDR1 LNHDA, CDR2 SQIVND (reference sequence). Germline trimming cut 2 bases from V and 2 bases from J; bases unmatched to any gene: 4. There are 16 residues in the CDR3. CDR3 sequence (DNA): TGTGCCAGTAGTATAAACAGGGGGCATCGCAATCAGCCCCAGCATTTT. This codes for CASSINRGHRNQPQHF.

The CDR3 DNA sequence: TGTGCCAGCAGCCTAGGCGTAGAGAATGGCTACACCTTC. It translates to CASSLGVENGYTF. This chain links TRBV28 with TRBJ1-2; D not resolved. Germline-derived CDR1 and CDR2 are MDHEN and SYDVKM. The CDR3 spans 13 residues. The V and J ends lost 6 bases and 6 bases respectively, with 14 bases between them.

J is TRBJ2-3 and V is TRBV29-1; the D gene is possibly TRBD2 (5 bases). Between the trimmed V and J ends, which lost 1 base and 2 bases, there was a span of 19 bases. There are 17 residues in the CDR3. In germline, CDR1 is SQVTM, CDR2 ANQGSEA. The CDR3 bases are TGCAGCGTTGAAGGGTCCCCGGGCGCGGGTTACACAGATACGCAGTATTTT. Translated, it gives CSVEGSPGAGYTDTQYF.

The J gene is TRBJ1-1, the V gene TRBV5-4, with D possibly matching TRBD1 (6 bases). V dropped 1 base and J dropped 2 bases, with 9 bases sitting between them. This CDR3 spans 14 amino acids. CDR1 and CDR2 from the germline V gene are SGHNT and YYREEE (reference sequence). The CDR3 bases are TGTGCCAGCAGCTTGAGAGGGGGTAACACTGAAGCTTTCTTT. It is translated as CASSLRGGNTEAFF.